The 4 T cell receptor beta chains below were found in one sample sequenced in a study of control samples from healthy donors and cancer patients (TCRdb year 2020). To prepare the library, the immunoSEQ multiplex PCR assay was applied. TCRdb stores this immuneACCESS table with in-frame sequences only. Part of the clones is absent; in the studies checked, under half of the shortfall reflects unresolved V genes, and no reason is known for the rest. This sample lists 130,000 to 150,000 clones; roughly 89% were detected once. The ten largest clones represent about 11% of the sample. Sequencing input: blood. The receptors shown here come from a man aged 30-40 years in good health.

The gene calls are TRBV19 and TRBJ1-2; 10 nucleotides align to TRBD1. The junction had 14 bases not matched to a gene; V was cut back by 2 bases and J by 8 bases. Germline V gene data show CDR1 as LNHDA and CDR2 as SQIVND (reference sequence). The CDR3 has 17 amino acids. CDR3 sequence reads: CASSIKRQGAGVRGYTF. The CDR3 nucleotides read TGTGCCAGTAGTATAAAGCGACAGGGGGCAGGTGTCCGGGGCTACACCTTC. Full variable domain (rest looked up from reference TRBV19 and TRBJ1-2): DGGITQSPKYLFRKEGQNVTLSCEQNLNHDAMYWYRQDPGQGLRLIYYSQIVNDFQKGDIAEGYSVSREKKESFPLTVTSAQKNPTAFYLCASSIKRQGAGVRGYTFGSGTRLTVV.

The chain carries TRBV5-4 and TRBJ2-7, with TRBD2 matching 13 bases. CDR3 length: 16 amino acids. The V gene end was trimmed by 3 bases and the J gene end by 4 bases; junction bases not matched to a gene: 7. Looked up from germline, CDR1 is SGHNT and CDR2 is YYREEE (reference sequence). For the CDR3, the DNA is TGTGCCAGCAGCTCTCCGGGACTAGCGGGGATGTACGAGCAGTACTTC. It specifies CASSSPGLAGMYEQYF. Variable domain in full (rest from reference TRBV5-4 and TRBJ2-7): ETGVTQSPTHLIKTRGQQVTLRCSSQSGHNTVSWYQQALGQGPQFIFQYYREEENGRGNFPPRFSGLQFPNYSSELNVNALELDDSALYLCASSSPGLAGMYEQYFGPGTRLTVT.

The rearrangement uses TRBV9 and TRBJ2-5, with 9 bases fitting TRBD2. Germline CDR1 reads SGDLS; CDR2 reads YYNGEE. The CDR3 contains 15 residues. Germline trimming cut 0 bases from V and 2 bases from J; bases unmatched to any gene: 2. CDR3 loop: CASSVGLAAQETQYF. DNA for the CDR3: TGTGCCAGCAGCGTAGGACTAGCGGCACAAGAGACCCAGTACTTC.

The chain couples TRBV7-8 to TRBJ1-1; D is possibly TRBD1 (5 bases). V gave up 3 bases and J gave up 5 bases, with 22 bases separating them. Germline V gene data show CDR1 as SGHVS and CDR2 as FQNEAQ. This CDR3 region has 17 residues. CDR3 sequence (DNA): TGTGCCAGCAGCTTGTACTCCGGGACGGCTGAGGTGACTGAAGCTTTCTTT. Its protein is CASSLYSGTAEVTEAFF.